A single T cell receptor (beta chain) is shown here with its context. The CDR3 extends over 16 amino acids. Germline values: CDR1 MDHEN, CDR2 SYDVKM. The authors used approximately 3.5 ug of total RNA per TCR library. TCRdb re-called the 5' RACE reads and catalogs CDR3 proteins one per entry, DNA excluded. The table for this sample gives approximately 380,000 distinct CDR3 sequences. The source of the sample is a study of monozygotic twins with inflammatory bowel disease. The sample comprised blood. The sequence came from a human donor with ulcerative colitis or Crohn's disease, or a healthy co-twin of an affected twin (not recorded which). The rearrangement joins TRBV28 to TRBJ1-3; TCRdb calls TRBD1, which cannot be checked without DNA. The CDR3: CASSTPRTGAGNTIYF.